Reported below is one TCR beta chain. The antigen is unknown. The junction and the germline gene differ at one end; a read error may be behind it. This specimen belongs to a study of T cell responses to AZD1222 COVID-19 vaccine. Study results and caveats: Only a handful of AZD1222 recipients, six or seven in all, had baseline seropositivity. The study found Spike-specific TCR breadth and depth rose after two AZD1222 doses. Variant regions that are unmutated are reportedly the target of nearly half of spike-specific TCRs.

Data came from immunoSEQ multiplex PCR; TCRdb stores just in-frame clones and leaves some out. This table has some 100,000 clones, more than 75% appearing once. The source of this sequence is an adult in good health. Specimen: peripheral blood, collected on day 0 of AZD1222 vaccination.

The CDR3 here is CASSPQGSPQPQHF. The CDR3 coding sequence is TGTGCCAGCTCGCCACAGGGGTCCCCTCAGCCCCAGCATTTT. The chain combines TRBV18 with TRBJ1-5, with TRBD1 identical over 7 bases. The CDR3 spans 14 residues. Germline CDR1 and CDR2: KGHSH and LQKENI.